The rows below give T cell receptor beta chains drawn from one sample of a study of blood T cell repertoires in COVID-19. This table comes from immunoSEQ multiplex PCR, and its TCRdb copy is limited to in-frame clones, with some not included. The sample has a few hundred thousand clones; more than 75% are singletons. The specimen was PBMCs or T cells enriched from blood (not recorded which). The source of these receptors is a woman between 45 and 65 years old who had recovered from COVID-19. The CDR3 runs from the conserved cysteine through the conserved F or W. A D gene is named only where the DNA matches it firmly. Clone size is given for some rows only: seen once, a few or many times, or a class if the clone is expanded.

clone_size j_call v_call d_call cdr3_aa cdr3_nt
. TRBJ1-5 TRBV5-1 . CASSFETGQPQHF TGCGCCAGCAGCTTCGAGACAGGACAGCCCCAGCATTTT
few TRBJ2-5 TRBV7-2 TRBD1 CASSFDRGGKTQYF TGTGCCAGCAGCTTCGACAGGGGCGGAAAGACCCAGTACTTC
once TRBJ2-1 TRBV11-1 TRBD1 CASSLGDRADNEQFF TGTGCCAGCAGCTTAGGGGACAGGGCAGACAATGAGCAGTTCTTC
. TRBJ1-6 TRBV27 TRBD1 CASSYRGQPGFGSPLHF TGTGCCAGCAGTTACAGGGGCCAGCCAGGTTTTGGGTCACCCCTCCACTTT
. TRBJ1-4 TRBV28 . CASTLSRGGVKLFF TGTGCCAGCACCCTCTCACGGGGGGGGGTAAAACTGTTTTTT
. TRBJ2-4 TRBV24-1 TRBD1 CASPLRDRCLAKNIQYF TGTGCCTCTCCTTTGAGGGACAGGTGCCTAGCCAAAAACATTCAGTACTTC
. TRBJ1-2 TRBV6-5 TRBD1 CASSYSGTGRNYGYTF TGTGCCAGCAGTTACTCCGGGACAGGGCGTAACTATGGCTACACCTTC
. TRBJ2-7 TRBV7-8 . CASSLSGSSYEQYF TGTGCCAGCAGCTTATCCGGGAGCTCCTACGAGCAGTACTTC
. TRBJ1-2 TRBV28 TRBD1 CASSPRTGKGYTF TGTGCCAGCAGTCCGCGGACAGGGAAGGGCTACACCTTC
. TRBJ1-2 TRBV14 . CASSQGGTNYGYTF TGTGCCAGCAGCCAAGGGGGCACTAACTATGGCTACACCTTC
once TRBJ2-1 TRBV25-1 . CASSEPVQFF TGTGCCAGCAGTGAACCCGTTCAGTTCTTC
. TRBJ1-3 TRBV3-1/TRBV3-2 TRBD1 CASSHLTGAGNTIYF TGTGCCAGCAGCCACTTGACAGGGGCCGGAAACACCATATATTTT
. TRBJ2-5 TRBV2 TRBD2 CASSERLAGSGETQYF TGTGCCAGCAGTGAGAGACTAGCGGGATCCGGGGAGACCCAGTACTTC
. TRBJ2-7 TRBV5-1 TRBD2 CASSSNLAGLSYEQYF TGCGCCAGCAGCTCCAACCTAGCGGGGCTCTCCTACGAGCAGTACTTC
. TRBJ1-1 TRBV30 TRBD1 CAWSAIDRAGNTEAFF TGTGCCTGGAGCGCTATCGACAGGGCCGGGAACACTGAAGCTTTCTTT
. TRBJ1-5 TRBV6-5 . CASSLLFNQPQHF TGTGCCAGCAGTTTACTTTTCAATCAGCCCCAGCATTTT
. TRBJ2-1 TRBV5-1 TRBD2 CASSSRTSGNRGSYNEQFF TGCGCCAGCAGCTCCCGGACTAGCGGGAATAGGGGCTCCTACAATGAGCAGTTCTTC
. TRBJ2-5 TRBV5-1 TRBD2 CASSTGLGPGEETQYF TGCGCCAGCAGCACTGGACTAGGTCCGGGAGAAGAGACCCAGTACTTC
. TRBJ1-2 TRBV6-1 TRBD1 CASSVGQGILNYGYTF TGTGCCAGCAGTGTGGGACAGGGGATTCTTAACTATGGCTACACCTTC
. TRBJ1-6 TRBV9 TRBD1 CASSATTGQGNSPLHF TGTGCCAGCAGCGCGACCACGGGACAGGGTAATTCACCCCTCCACTTT
once TRBJ1-1 TRBV7-8 . CASSLYSGDAEAFF TGTGCCAGCAGCTTATATTCAGGGGACGCTGAAGCTTTCTTT
. TRBJ2-1 TRBV30 . CAWSVRGPEQFF TGTGCCTGGAGTGTACGTGGGCCTGAGCAGTTCTTC
. TRBJ2-5 TRBV4-1 . CASSQGGFQETQYF TGCGCCAGCAGCCAAGGCGGGTTCCAAGAGACCCAGTACTTC
. TRBJ2-6 TRBV18 . CASSPFGQYGGANVLTF TGTGCCAGCTCACCGTTTGGGCAGTATGGTGGGGCCAACGTCCTGACTTTC
. TRBJ1-1 TRBV19 TRBD1 CASRVQGDTEAFF TGTGCCAGTAGGGTACAGGGGGACACTGAAGCTTTCTTT
. TRBJ2-3 TRBV4-2 . CASSQGRGLAYTDTQYF TGTGCCAGCAGCCAAGGGAGGGGGCTAGCGTACACAGATACGCAGTATTTT
. TRBJ2-7 TRBV19 TRBD1 CASSVAGTGGDGQYF TGTGCCAGTAGTGTTGCCGGGACAGGGGGCGATGGGCAGTACTTC
once TRBJ2-2 TRBV5-6 TRBD1 CASSLDRGTTDTGELFF TGTGCCAGCAGCTTAGACAGGGGGACTACCGACACCGGGGAGCTGTTTTTT
. TRBJ1-1 TRBV5-1 . CASSLAPGLMNTEAFF TGCGCCAGCAGCTTGGCGCCAGGACTTATGAACACTGAAGCTTTCTTT
. TRBJ2-3 TRBV19 . CASSRAGHTDTQYF TGTGCCAGTAGTAGAGCGGGACACACAGATACGCAGTATTTT
. TRBJ2-1 TRBV3-1/TRBV3-2 . CASSANFRDEQFF TGTGCCAGCAGCGCAAATTTCCGCGATGAGCAGTTCTTC
once TRBJ2-7 TRBV19 . CASSPLLFAYEQYF TGTGCCAGTTCCCCCCTTTTATTTGCCTACGAGCAGTACTTC
. TRBJ2-7 TRBV5-1 . CASRRTILPSYEQYF TGCGCCAGCCGGAGGACGATTCTCCCCTCCTACGAGCAGTACTTC
. TRBJ2-7 TRBV30 . CAWTPGAYEQYF TGTGCCTGGACCCCCGGAGCCTACGAGCAGTACTTC
. TRBJ2-7 TRBV5-5 . CASSITGYEQYF TGTGCCAGCAGCATCACAGGTTACGAGCAGTACTTC
. TRBJ2-5 TRBV4-1 TRBD2 CASKPTSGRWETQYF TGCGCCAGCAAGCCGACTAGCGGGAGATGGGAGACCCAGTACTTC
. TRBJ2-1 TRBV7-9 . CASSLAISGNSYNEQFF TGTGCCAGCAGCTTAGCGATTAGCGGCAACTCCTACAATGAGCAGTTCTTC
few TRBJ2-3 TRBV20-1 TRBD2 CSASWSSGRSMTDTQYF TGCAGTGCTAGTTGGTCTAGCGGGAGGTCTATGACAGATACGCAGTATTTT
few TRBJ2-7 TRBV4-2 TRBD2 CASSQTSGIIVEQYF TGTGCCAGCAGCCAAACTAGCGGGATTATAGTCGAGCAGTACTTC
. TRBJ1-6 TRBV6-1 . CASSEEDISPLHF TGTGCCAGCAGTGAAGAAGACATTTCACCCCTCCACTTT
few TRBJ1-5 TRBV19 TRBD1 CASTRTGDQPQHF TGTGCCTCAACGCGGACAGGTGATCAGCCCCAGCATTTT
. TRBJ1-2 TRBV4-2 TRBD1 CASSQGGQASNYGYTF TGTGCCAGCAGCCAAGGGGGACAGGCCTCTAACTATGGCTACACCTTC
. TRBJ2-5 TRBV10-3 TRBD2 CAIRGGGYQETQYF TGTGCCATCAGGGGGGGAGGGTACCAAGAGACCCAGTACTTC
few TRBJ1-2 TRBV29-1 TRBD1 CSVETGTGYYGYTF TGCAGCGTTGAAACCGGGACAGGCTACTATGGCTACACCTTC
. TRBJ2-7 TRBV18 . CASSPRDKPTEQYF TGTGCCAGCTCACCAAGAGACAAGCCAACCGAGCAGTACTTC
once TRBJ2-7 TRBV5-1 TRBD2 CASSLRAGAPYEQYF TGCGCCAGCAGCTTGCGGGCGGGAGCGCCCTACGAGCAGTACTTC
once TRBJ2-7 TRBV2 TRBD2 CASRPGTSGYEQYF TGTGCCAGCAGGCCTGGGACTAGCGGCTACGAGCAGTACTTC
. TRBJ2-2 TRBV5-1 TRBD1 CASSTRPGQGDTGELFF TGCGCCAGCAGCACCCGACCGGGACAGGGTGACACCGGGGAGCTGTTTTTT
. TRBJ1-5 TRBV28 . CASSLSRADQPQHF TGTGCCAGCAGTTTGAGCAGGGCGGACCAGCCCCAGCATTTT
. TRBJ2-1 TRBV6-5 TRBD2 CASSGRREGQGEQFF TGTGCCAGCAGCGGGCGGCGGGAGGGCCAGGGTGAGCAGTTCTTC
. TRBJ1-2 TRBV28 TRBD1 CASSLSGWAGGERNYGYTF TGTGCCAGCAGTTTATCCGGGTGGGCAGGGGGCGAAAGGAACTATGGCTACACCTTC
. TRBJ2-3 TRBV19 TRBD2 CASSGTSGTDTQYF TGTGCCAGTAGTGGGACTAGCGGGACAGATACGCAGTATTTT
. TRBJ1-4 TRBV6-5 TRBD1 CASSWGQTEHEKLFF TGTGCCAGCAGCTGGGGACAGACCGAACATGAAAAACTGTTTTTT
. TRBJ1-3 TRBV5-4 . CASSLAGISGNTIYF TGTGCCAGCAGCTTGGCCGGGATCTCTGGAAACACCATATATTTT
. TRBJ2-1 TRBV24-1 TRBD1 CATSDLSGTGSNRQFF TGTGCCACCAGTGATTTGTCGGGGACAGGGTCGAATCGGCAGTTCTTC
. TRBJ2-2 TRBV28 . CASSLIRTGELFF TGTGCCAGCAGTTTAATACGGACCGGGGAGCTGTTTTTT
. TRBJ1-2 TRBV4-1 TRBD1 CASSQPRQGRRGGYTF TGCGCCAGCAGCCAACCAAGACAGGGGCGCCGCGGAGGCTACACCTTC
once TRBJ2-5 TRBV3-1/TRBV3-2 TRBD2 CASSQELAETQYF TGTGCCAGCAGCCAAGAACTAGCGGAGACCCAGTACTTC
. TRBJ1-1 TRBV28 . CASSLLLLNTEAFF TGTGCCAGCAGTTTATTGCTACTGAACACTGAAGCTTTCTTT
. TRBJ2-7 TRBV27 . CASSLNWLAYEQYF TGTGCCAGCAGTTTAAATTGGCTAGCCTACGAGCAGTACTTC